This T cell receptor beta chain appears in the sequencing data of a study of T cells in Graves' hyperthyroidism and ophthalmopathy. CDR3 length: 11 residues. Per germline, CDR1 DFQATT and CDR2 SNEGSKA (reference sequence). V lost 3 bases and J 2 bases, leaving 5 bases between the germline ends. This clonotype came up once. Its matching antigen is unknown. Study-wide findings and caveats: Blood also carried most thyroid clonotypes expanded above 0.001.

Researchers amplified the TCR beta CDR3 regions from RNA transcripts. During a first-round RT-PCR of the TCR CDR3, the HTBI primer set was used. TCRdb redid the calling of the multiplex PCR reads with MiXCR, one entry per CDR3 protein. The sample lists approximately 370,000 distinct CDR3 sequences; roughly 15% were seen once. This chain links TRBV20-1 with TRBJ2-7; D uncertain. The specimen was blood. The origin of this receptor is a woman between 25 and 40 years old with Graves' hyperthyroidism that later progressed to Graves' ophthalmopathy. In nucleotides, the CDR3 is TGCAGTGCTAGTGGGGCCTACGAGCAGTACTTC. This codes for CSASGAYEQYF.